The sequence of this T cell receptor (beta chain) was determined in a study of response to subunit inactivated influenza vaccine. TCRdb ran MiXCR on the RT-PCR reads and lists one entry per CDR3 protein. The sample holds some 540,000 distinct CDR3 sequences, roughly 25% seen once. This clonotype was detected only a few times. The CDR3 sequence is 12 residues long. Germline-derived CDR1 and CDR2 are SGHTA and FQGTGA. Trimming took off 5 bases at V and 8 bases at J, with 9 bases between the two ends. Separately, the same data were catalogued under a study of T cells expressing NK-cell markers. That work contributes: Beta-chain TCR cDNA was generated via 5'RACE template switching with UMIs. Seven sequenced donors out of eight were HCMV-seropositive, one seronegative.

The TCR originated in a man between 50 and 59 years old who received an inactivated influenza vaccine. Sample: CD4+ T cells sorted from PBMCs, taken approximately 12 days after vaccination. The gene calls are TRBV7-3 and TRBJ2-2; the D gene is possibly TRBD2 (5 bases). The CDR3 is CASSNPGGELFF. CDR3 sequence (DNA): TGTGCCAGCAGCAACCCGGGGGGGGAGCTGTTTTTT. The variable domain in full, with the rest retrieved from reference TRBV7-3 and TRBJ2-2, is GAGVSQTPSNKVTEKGKYVELRCDPISGHTALYWYRQSLGQGPEFLIYFQGTGAADDSGLPNDRFFAVRPEGSVSTLKIQRTERGDSAVYLCASSNPGGELFFGEGSRLTVL.